This T cell receptor (beta chain) originates from a study of T-cell memory formation after mild COVID-19. Study context: TCR clusters were mostly donor specific.

TCRdb reprocessed the 5' RACE reads via MiXCR and lists one record per CDR3 protein. The repertoire includes about 350,000 distinct CDR3 sequences, around 13% of them detected once, and about a fifth sits in the top ten. General study points: Memory sampled before infection contained some responding clones, suggesting cross-reactive memory joined. Chiefly within CM and EM were the contracting CD4+ clones; CD8+ ones were within EMRA. Clones that contracted from day 15 to 85 were balanced CD4/CD8, while later expanders leaned CD4+.

This clonotype was counted only a few times. Its antigen is unidentified. The CDR3 covers 14 residues. Germline V gene data show CDR1 as DFQATT and CDR2 as SNEGSKA (reference sequence). The junction had 9 bases not matched to a gene; V was cut back by 5 bases and J by 7 bases. This receptor was identified in a man aged 18 to 29 who had mild COVID-19 (a few samples of this study predate the infection). Cell type and time point are not known. This chain links TRBV20-1 with TRBJ2-1, with 9 nucleotides matching TRBD2. The material sequenced was PBMCs or a T cell subset sorted from them (not recorded which). The DNA of the CDR3 is TGCAGTGCTGGTCCTAGCGGGGTAGGAAATGAGCAGTTCTTC. Its protein product is CSAGPSGVGNEQFF.